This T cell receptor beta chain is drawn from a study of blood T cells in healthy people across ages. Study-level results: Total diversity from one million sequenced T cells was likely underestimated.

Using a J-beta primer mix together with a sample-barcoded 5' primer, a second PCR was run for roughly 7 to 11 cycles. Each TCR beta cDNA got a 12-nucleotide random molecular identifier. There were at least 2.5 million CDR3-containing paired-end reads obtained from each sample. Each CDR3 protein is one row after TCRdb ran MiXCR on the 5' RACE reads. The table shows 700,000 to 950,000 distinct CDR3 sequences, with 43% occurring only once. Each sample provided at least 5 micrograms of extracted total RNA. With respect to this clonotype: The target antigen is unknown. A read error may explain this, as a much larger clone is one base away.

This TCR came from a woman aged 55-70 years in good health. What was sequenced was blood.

In nucleotides, the CDR3 is TGCAGCGTTGGGGAAGACGGGGCTCAGTTCTTC. Protein: CSVGEDGAQFF. This chain joins TRBV29-1 and TRBJ2-1; D possibly uses TRBD1 or TRBD2 (5 bases each). The CDR3 consists of 11 residues. Per germline, CDR1 SQVTM and CDR2 ANQGSEA. V lost 4 bases and J 13 bases, leaving 14 bases between the germline ends.